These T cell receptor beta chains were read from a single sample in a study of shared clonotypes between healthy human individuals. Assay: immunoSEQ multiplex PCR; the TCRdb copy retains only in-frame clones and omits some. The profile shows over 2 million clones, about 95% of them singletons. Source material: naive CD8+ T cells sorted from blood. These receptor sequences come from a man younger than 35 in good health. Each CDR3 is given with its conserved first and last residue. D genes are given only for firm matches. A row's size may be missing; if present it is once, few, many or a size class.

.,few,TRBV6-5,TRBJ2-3,TGTGCCAGCAGTTACTCCAGGGCAGATACGCAGTATTTT,CASSYSRADTQYF
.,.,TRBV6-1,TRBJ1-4,TGTGCCAGCAGTGTAAACCCAGAGGATTCAACTAATGAAAAACTGTTTTTT,CASSVNPEDSTNEKLFF
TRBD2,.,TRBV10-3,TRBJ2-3,TGTGCCATACCTACAGCGGGAGAAGGCACAGATACGCAGTATTTT,CAIPTAGEGTDTQYF
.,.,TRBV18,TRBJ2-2,TGTGCCAGCTCACCACCTGAGGGCGCCACCGGGGAGCTGTTTTTT,CASSPPEGATGELFF
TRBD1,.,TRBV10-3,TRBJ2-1,TGTGCCATCAGGGAGCCGGGACAGCACAATGAGCAGTTCTTC,CAIREPGQHNEQFF
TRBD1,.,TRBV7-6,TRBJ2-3,TGTGCCAGCAGCTCGACAGGGGAGTACGGTCATACGCAGTATTTT,CASSSTGEYGHTQYF
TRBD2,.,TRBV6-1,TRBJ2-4,TGTGCCAGCAGTGAATGGACTAGTTTTACCAAAAACATTCAGTACTTC,CASSEWTSFTKNIQYF
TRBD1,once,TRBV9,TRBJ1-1,TGTGCCAGCAGCGAAGGACAGGGTACTGAAGCTTTCTTT,CASSEGQGTEAFF
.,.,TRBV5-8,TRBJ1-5,TGTGCCAGCAGTTGGCAGCGGGTTAGCAATCAGCCCCAGCATTTT,CASSWQRVSNQPQHF
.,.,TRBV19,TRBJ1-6,TGTGCCAGTAGTATAGTAGGCCGACCAAGCTCCTATAATTCACCCCTCCACTTT,CASSIVGRPSSYNSPLHF
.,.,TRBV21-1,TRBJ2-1,TGTGCCAGCGCCAGGGGGGCTAGCGGGAATACTGAGCAGTTCTTC,CASARGASGNTEQFF
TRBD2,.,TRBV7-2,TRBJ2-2,TGTGCCAGCAGCCTACTAGCGGGAGTCGGCGGGGAGCTGTTTTTT,CASSLLAGVGGELFF
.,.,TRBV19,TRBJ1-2,TGTGCCACCACAGGGTACTATGGCTACACCTTC,CATTGYYGYTF
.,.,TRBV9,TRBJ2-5,TGTGCCAGCAGCGTAGGGGGAGGACAGGAAGAGACCCAGTACTTC,CASSVGGGQEETQYF
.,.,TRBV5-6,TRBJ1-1,TGTGCCAGCAGCTTGGCCGGTCAAATGAACACTGAAGCTTTCTTT,CASSLAGQMNTEAFF
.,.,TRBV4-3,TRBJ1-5,TGCGCCAGCAGCAAGGGATTGAATCAGCCCCAGCATTTT,CASSKGLNQPQHF
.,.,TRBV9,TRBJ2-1,TGTGCCAGCAGCGTAGGCCCCAATGAGGTGCAGTTCTTC,CASSVGPNEVQFF
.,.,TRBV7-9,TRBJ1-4,TGTGCCAGCAGCTTAGCCGGGTCCGATGAAAAACTGTTTTTT,CASSLAGSDEKLFF
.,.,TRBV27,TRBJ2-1,TGTGCCAGCACCCGAACAGGGTTCTACAATGAGCAGTTCTTC,CASTRTGFYNEQFF
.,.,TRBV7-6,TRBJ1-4,TGTGCCAGCAGCTTATTGGACGTAGAGGAAAAACTGTTTTTT,CASSLLDVEEKLFF
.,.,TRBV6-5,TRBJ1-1,TGTGCCAGCGGCCCCGGGGGCAACACTGAAGCTTTCTTT,CASGPGGNTEAFF
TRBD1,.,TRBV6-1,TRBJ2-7,TGTGCCAGCAGTGTTGACAGGGAAGGGTATAACGAGCAGTACTTC,CASSVDREGYNEQYF
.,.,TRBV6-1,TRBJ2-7,TGTGCCAGCAGTCCCGCTAGCGCCGTTGTCTACGAGCAGTACTTC,CASSPASAVVYEQYF
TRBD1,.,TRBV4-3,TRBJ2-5,TGCGCCAGCAGCCCTGGGACAGGGGTGGGGTTGAAGACCCAGTACTTC,CASSPGTGVGLKTQYF
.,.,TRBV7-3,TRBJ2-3,TGTGCCAGCAGCTTAAGGGGAGGATACACAGATACGCAGTATTTT,CASSLRGGYTDTQYF
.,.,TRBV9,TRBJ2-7,TGTGCCAGCAGCGTAGGGGTCAGCCTCTACGAGCAGTACTTC,CASSVGVSLYEQYF
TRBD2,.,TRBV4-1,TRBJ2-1,TGCGCCAGCAGCCAAGTCCCTTTCTCGAGCGGGGAGTACAATGAGCAGTTCTTC,CASSQVPFSSGEYNEQFF
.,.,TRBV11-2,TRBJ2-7,TGTGCCAGCAGCCTACGGTCCACCTACGAGCAGTACTTC,CASSLRSTYEQYF
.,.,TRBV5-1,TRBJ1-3,TGCGCCAGCAGCCCATCCCTACCGGGCCGCGGCACCATATATTTT,CASSPSLPGRGTIYF
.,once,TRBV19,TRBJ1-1,TGTGCCAGTAGTTCCTTTAGCGCGAACACTGAAGCTTTCTTT,CASSSFSANTEAFF
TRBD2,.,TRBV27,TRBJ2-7,TGTGCCAGCAGTATTAGCGGGAGGGCCTTTGAGCAGTACTTC,CASSISGRAFEQYF
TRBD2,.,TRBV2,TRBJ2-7,TGTGCCAGCAGGGGAGGACTAGCGGGGTACTACGAGCAGTACTTC,CASRGGLAGYYEQYF
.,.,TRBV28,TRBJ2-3,TGTGCCAGCAGTTTAAGTCACGAGGGCTGTACGCAGTATTTT,CASSLSHEGCTQYF
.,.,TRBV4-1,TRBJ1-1,TGCGCCAGCAGCCCACACAGGGAGTCTCCGAACACTGAAGCTTTCTTT,CASSPHRESPNTEAFF
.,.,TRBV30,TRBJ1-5,TGTGCCTGGAGTGGGGGTGGGGGCAGGGTCTCGAGCAATCAGCCCCAGCATTTT,CAWSGGGGRVSSNQPQHF
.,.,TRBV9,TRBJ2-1,TGTGCCAGCAGCGGTGAGCGCAATGAGCAGTTCTTC,CASSGERNEQFF
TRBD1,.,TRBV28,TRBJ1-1,TGTGCCAGCAGTTTTTTACAGGGGGCCCCAGGGGCTGAAGCTTTCTTT,CASSFLQGAPGAEAFF
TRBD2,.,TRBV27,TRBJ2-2,TGTGCCAGCACCCAGTCCAGGGAGGGCACCGGGGAGCTGTTTTTT,CASTQSREGTGELFF
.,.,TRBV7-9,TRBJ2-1,TGTGCCAGCAGCTTGGATGATGAGCAGTTCTTC,CASSLDDEQFF